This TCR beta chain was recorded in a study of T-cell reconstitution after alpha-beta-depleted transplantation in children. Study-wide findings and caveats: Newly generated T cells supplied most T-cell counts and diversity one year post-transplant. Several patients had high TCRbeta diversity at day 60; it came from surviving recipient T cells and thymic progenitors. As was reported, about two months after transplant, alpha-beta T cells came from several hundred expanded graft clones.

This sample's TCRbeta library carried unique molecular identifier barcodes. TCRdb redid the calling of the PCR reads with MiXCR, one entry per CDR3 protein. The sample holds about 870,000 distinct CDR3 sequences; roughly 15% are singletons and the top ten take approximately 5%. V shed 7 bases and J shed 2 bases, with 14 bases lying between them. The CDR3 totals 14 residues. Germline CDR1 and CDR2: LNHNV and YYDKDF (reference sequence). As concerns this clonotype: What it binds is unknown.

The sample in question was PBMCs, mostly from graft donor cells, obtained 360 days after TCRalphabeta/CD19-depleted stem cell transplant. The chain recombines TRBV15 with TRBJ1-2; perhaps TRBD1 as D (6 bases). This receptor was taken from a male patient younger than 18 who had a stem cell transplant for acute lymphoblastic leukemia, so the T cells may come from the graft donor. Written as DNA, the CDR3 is TGTGCCACCACAGCTGACAGGACCAACTATGGCTACACCTTC. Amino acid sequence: CATTADRTNYGYTF.